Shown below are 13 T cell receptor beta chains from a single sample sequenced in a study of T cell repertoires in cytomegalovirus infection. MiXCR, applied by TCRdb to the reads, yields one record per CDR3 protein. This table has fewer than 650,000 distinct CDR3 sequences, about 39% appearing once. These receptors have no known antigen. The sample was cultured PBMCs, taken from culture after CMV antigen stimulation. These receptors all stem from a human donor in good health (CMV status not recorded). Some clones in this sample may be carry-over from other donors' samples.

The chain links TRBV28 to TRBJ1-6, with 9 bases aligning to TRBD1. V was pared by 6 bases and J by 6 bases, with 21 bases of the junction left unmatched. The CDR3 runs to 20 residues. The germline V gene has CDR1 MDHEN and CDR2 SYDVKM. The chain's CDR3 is CASRPEGLIGQGWANSPLHF. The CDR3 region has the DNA TGTGCCAGCAGACCCGAGGGGCTAATTGGACAGGGGTGGGCTAATTCACCCCTCCACTTT.

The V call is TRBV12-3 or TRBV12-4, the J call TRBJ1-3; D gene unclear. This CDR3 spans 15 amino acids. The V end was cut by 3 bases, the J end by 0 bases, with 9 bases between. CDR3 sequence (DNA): TGTGCCAGCAGTTTCTGGCGGAGCTCTGGAAACACCATATATTTT. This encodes CASSFWRSSGNTIYF.

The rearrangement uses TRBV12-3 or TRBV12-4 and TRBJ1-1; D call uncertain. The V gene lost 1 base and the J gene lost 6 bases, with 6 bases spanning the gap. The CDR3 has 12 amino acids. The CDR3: CASSLGGPEAFF. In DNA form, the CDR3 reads TGTGCCAGCAGTTTAGGGGGTCCTGAAGCTTTCTTT.

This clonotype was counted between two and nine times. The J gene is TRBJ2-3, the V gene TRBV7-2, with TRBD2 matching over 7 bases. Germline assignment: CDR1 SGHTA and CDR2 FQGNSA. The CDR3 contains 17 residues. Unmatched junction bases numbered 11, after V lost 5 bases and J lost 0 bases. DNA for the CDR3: TGTGCCAGCAGCCGTCGTTCGCGGGGGAGAAGCACAGATACGCAGTATTTT. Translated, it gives CASSRRSRGRSTDTQYF. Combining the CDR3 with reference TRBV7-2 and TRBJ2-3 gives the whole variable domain GAGVSQSPSNKVTEKGKDVELRCDPISGHTALYWYRQSLGQGLEFLIYFQGNSAPDKSGLPSDRFSAERTGGSVSTLTIQRTQQEDSAVYLCASSRRSRGRSTDTQYFGPGTRLTVL.

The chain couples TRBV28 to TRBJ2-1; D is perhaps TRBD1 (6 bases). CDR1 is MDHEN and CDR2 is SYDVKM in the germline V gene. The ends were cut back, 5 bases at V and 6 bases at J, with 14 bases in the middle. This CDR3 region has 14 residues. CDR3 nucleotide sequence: TGTGCCAGCAGTGAAGACAGGTCCGGCAATGAGCAGTTCTTC. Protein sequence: CASSEDRSGNEQFF.

In DNA form, the CDR3 reads TGTGCCAGCAGTTTTGGATTCCGGGGCCGTGGCTACACCTTC. Residues: CASSFGFRGRGYTF. The chain joins TRBV12-3 or TRBV12-4 to TRBJ1-2; the D gene is possibly TRBD1 (5 bases). The CDR3 sequence is 14 residues long. V was shortened by 3 bases and J by 7 bases, with 15 bases between the two germline ends.

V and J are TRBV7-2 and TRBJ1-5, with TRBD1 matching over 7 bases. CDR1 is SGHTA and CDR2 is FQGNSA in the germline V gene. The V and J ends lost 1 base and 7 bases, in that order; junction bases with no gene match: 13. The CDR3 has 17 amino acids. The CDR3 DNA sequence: TGTGCCAGCAGCTTAGAGACAGGGTTCGGCGTCCGACAGCCCCAGCATTTT. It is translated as CASSLETGFGVRQPQHF.

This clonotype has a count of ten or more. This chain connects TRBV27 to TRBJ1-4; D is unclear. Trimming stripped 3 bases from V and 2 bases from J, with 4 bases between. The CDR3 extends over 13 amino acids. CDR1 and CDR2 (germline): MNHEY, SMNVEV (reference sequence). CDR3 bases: TGTGCCAGCAGTTTTCGCACTAATGAAAAACTGTTTTTT. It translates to CASSFRTNEKLFF.

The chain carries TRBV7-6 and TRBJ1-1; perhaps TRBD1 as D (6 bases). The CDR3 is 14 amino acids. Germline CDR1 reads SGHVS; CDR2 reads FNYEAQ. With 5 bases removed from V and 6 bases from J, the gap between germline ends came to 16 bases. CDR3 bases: TGTGCCAGCAGCCATAATCAGCAGGGGTCTGAAGCTTTCTTT. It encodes CASSHNQQGSEAFF. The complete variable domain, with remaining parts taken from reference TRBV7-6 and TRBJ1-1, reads GAGVSQSPRYKVTKRGQDVALRCDPISGHVSLYWYRQALGQGPEFLTYFNYEAQQDKSGLPNDRFSAERPEGSISTLTIQRTEQRDSAMYRCASSHNQQGSEAFFGQGTRLTVV.

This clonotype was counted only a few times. The CDR3 nucleotides read TGTGCCAGCAGCTTTAAGGGACTAGCGGGAGACGTCCAATCTCACGAGCAGTACTTC. Its translation: CASSFKGLAGDVQSHEQYF. This sequence joins TRBV7-2 and TRBJ2-7, with 14 bases identical to TRBD2. V was clipped by 3 bases and J by 5 bases; unmatched bases: 15. Germline-derived CDR1 and CDR2 are SGHTA and FQGNSA. The CDR3 totals 19 residues.

The CDR3, as DNA: TGTGCCAGCAGTTCCCTCGACAGGTTGAACACTGAAGCTTTCTTT. Its translation: CASSSLDRLNTEAFF. The rearrangement links TRBV28 to TRBJ1-1, with a weak D call TRBD1 (6 bases). Between the trimmed V and J ends, which lost 4 bases and 0 bases, there was a span of 12 bases. The germline CDR1 and CDR2 sequences are MDHEN and SYDVKM. The CDR3 loop spans 15 amino acids.

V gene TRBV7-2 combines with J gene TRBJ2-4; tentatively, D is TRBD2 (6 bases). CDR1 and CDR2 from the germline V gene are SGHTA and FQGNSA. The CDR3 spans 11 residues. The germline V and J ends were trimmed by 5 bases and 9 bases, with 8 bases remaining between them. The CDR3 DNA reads TGTGCCAGCAGCAGAGCGGGCATTCAGTACTTC. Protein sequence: CASSRAGIQYF.

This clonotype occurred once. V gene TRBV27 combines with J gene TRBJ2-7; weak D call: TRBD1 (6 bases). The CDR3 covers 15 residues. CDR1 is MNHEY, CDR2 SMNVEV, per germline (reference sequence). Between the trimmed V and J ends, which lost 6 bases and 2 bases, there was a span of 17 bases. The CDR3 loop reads CASSSQQGPTYEQYF. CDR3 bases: TGTGCCAGCAGCTCGCAACAGGGACCAACCTACGAGCAGTACTTC.